Presented here are 21 T cell receptor beta chains from one specimen sequenced in a study of T cells in Graves' hyperthyroidism and ophthalmopathy. The investigators amplified TCR beta CDR3 regions from RNA transcripts. The study used the HTBI primer set for a first-round RT-PCR of the TCR CDR3. One entry per CDR3 protein results from TCRdb running MiXCR on the multiplex PCR reads. This sample has around 280,000 distinct CDR3 sequences, with about an eighth found just once. Input material: blood. Receptor source: a woman between 35 and 50 years old with Graves' hyperthyroidism.

V gene TRBV6-5 combines with J gene TRBJ2-7, with TRBD2 matching over 7 bases. The V segment lost 2 bases and the J segment 2 bases; nucleotides outside the gene matches: 3. This CDR3 is 14 amino acids long. CDR1 and CDR2 (germline): MNHEY, SVGAGI. CDR3 nucleotide sequence: TGTGCCAGCAGTTACGGGGCGGGGGCCTACGAGCAGTACTTC. Residues: CASSYGAGAYEQYF.

The chain couples TRBV24-1 to TRBJ1-1; a weak D match, TRBD1 (6 bases). CDR3 length: 14 amino acids. Deletions cut 7 bases from V and 6 bases from J, with 17 bases between. Germline lookup yields CDR1 KGHDR and CDR2 SFDVKD. The CDR3 DNA reads as TGTGCCACCAGAAGGGGGGACACGGGATCTGAAGCTTTCTTT. It codes for CATRRGDTGSEAFF.

This clonotype was seen many times. The chain carries TRBV7-9 and TRBJ2-7, with D tentatively TRBD1 (6 bases). The CDR3 runs 14 residues. CDR1 and CDR2 from the germline V gene are SEHNR and FQNEAQ (reference sequence). V lost 2 bases to trimming and J lost 0 bases, with 8 bases between them. As DNA, the CDR3 is TGTGCCAGCAGCTTAACAGGGTACTCCTACGAGCAGTACTTC. It is translated as CASSLTGYSYEQYF.

This clonotype appeared a few times. The gene calls are TRBV6-1 and TRBJ1-6; D uncertain. The CDR3 has 13 residues. Germline lookup yields CDR1 MNHNS and CDR2 SASEGT. Trimming removed 7 bases from V and 0 bases from J, with 4 bases in between. The CDR3, as DNA: TGTGCCAGCACGGCCTCCTATAATTCACCCCTCCACTTT. This codes for CASTASYNSPLHF.

This chain uses TRBV6-2 or TRBV6-3 with TRBJ2-3, with 7 bases fitting TRBD1. The V gene end was trimmed by 7 bases and the J gene end by 1 base; junction bases not matched to a gene: 8. Germline CDR1 MNHEY, CDR2 SVGEGT. The CDR3 has 15 amino acids. CDR3 sequence (DNA): TGTGCCAGCACCCGAGACAGGGTTCGCACAGATACGCAGTATTTT. This codes for CASTRDRVRTDTQYF.

This clonotype was counted at least ten times. The chain joins TRBV28 to TRBJ2-7; maybe TRBD2 (6 bases). CDR1 and CDR2 (germline): MDHEN, SYDVKM. The V and J ends lost 11 bases and 2 bases respectively, with 16 bases between them. This CDR3 region has 13 residues. CDR3 in amino acids: CAAGGAGPYEQYF. The CDR3 bases are TGTGCCGCTGGAGGGGCGGGGCCCTACGAGCAGTACTTC.

This clonotype was seen at least ten times. The chain employs TRBV12-3 or TRBV12-4 and TRBJ2-1, with a tentative D call TRBD2 (6 bases). V lost 7 bases, J lost 5 bases, and 15 bases lay in between. The CDR3 is 14 residues long. The CDR3 is CASMIGSSNNEQFF. CDR3 bases: TGTGCCAGCATGATCGGGAGTAGCAACAATGAGCAGTTCTTC.

This clonotype was detected many times. This chain links TRBV9 with TRBJ2-3, with D possibly matching TRBD1 (6 bases). The CDR3 is 13 residues long. Germline V gives CDR1 SGDLS, CDR2 YYNGEE. Trimming cost V 6 bases and J 3 bases, with 11 bases left between them. The CDR3 sequence is CASNTDRTDTQYF. CDR3 DNA: TGTGCCAGCAACACGGACAGAACAGATACGCAGTATTTT.

This clonotype was detected many times. The chain uses TRBV5-1 and TRBJ2-4, with a tentative D call TRBD1 (6 bases). The CDR3 consists of 13 residues. Between the trimmed V and J ends, which lost 5 bases and 8 bases, there was a span of 14 bases. Germline CDR1 SGHRS, CDR2 YFSETQ. The CDR3 DNA reads TGCGCCAGCAGTCGCAACAGGGATGACATTCAGTACTTC. Translation gives CASSRNRDDIQYF.

This clonotype was counted at least ten times. The chain has TRBV6-1 and TRBJ1-5; 10 nucleotides line up with TRBD1. V shed 6 bases and J 0 bases; nucleotides not matched to a gene: 2. The CDR3 sequence is 15 residues long. Per germline, CDR1 MNHNS and CDR2 SASEGT. This CDR3 reads CASRGTGVSNQPQHF. DNA for the CDR3: TGTGCCAGCAGAGGGACAGGGGTTAGCAATCAGCCCCAGCATTTT.

This clonotype has ten or more counts. V is TRBV7-2 and J is TRBJ2-5; 7 positions agree with TRBD2. V lost 8 bases, J lost 5 bases, and 8 bases stayed unmatched. CDR3 size: 13 residues. Germline values: CDR1 SGHTA, CDR2 FQGNSA. For the CDR3, the DNA is TGTGCCAGCGTAATGCGGGGGTTGGAGACCCAGTACTTC. It specifies CASVMRGLETQYF. The whole variable domain, remainder taken from reference TRBV7-2 and TRBJ2-5, is GAGVSQSPSNKVTEKGKDVELRCDPISGHTALYWYRQSLGQGLEFLIYFQGNSAPDKSGLPSDRFSAERTGGSVSTLTIQRTQQEDSAVYLCASVMRGLETQYFGPGTRLLVL.

This clonotype was seen many times. Written as DNA, the CDR3 is TGTGCCAGCAGAGAAGCGGGGGCTTCCTATAATTCACCCCTCCACTTT. It codes for CASREAGASYNSPLHF. V and J are TRBV28 and TRBJ1-6; a possible D gene is TRBD1 (6 bases). The V gene's germline CDR1 is MDHEN and CDR2 SYDVKM. There are 16 residues in the CDR3. V lost 6 bases and J lost 1, with 13 bases in between.

The rearrangement links TRBV20-1 to TRBJ2-7, with TRBD2 matching over 11 bases. Germline V gives CDR1 DFQATT, CDR2 SNEGSKA (reference sequence). The length of the CDR3 is 14 residues. The V and J ends lost 5 bases and 0 bases, in that order; junction bases with no gene match: 3. CDR3 nucleotide sequence: TGCAGTGCTCTTAGCGGGAGGGCCTCCTACGAGCAGTACTTC. This codes for CSALSGRASYEQYF.

There are a few counts of this clonotype. The J gene is TRBJ1-1, the V gene TRBV19; D is unclear. CDR3 length equals 14 residues. Germline CDR1 and CDR2: LNHDA and SQIVND (reference sequence). The V end was cut by 3 bases, the J end by 3 bases, with 11 bases between. CDR3 nucleotide sequence: TGTGCCAGTAGTATGAATGGCTACGACACTGAAGCTTTCTTT. Amino acid sequence: CASSMNGYDTEAFF.

This clonotype was counted at least ten times. J is TRBJ2-7 and V is TRBV6-1; 9 bases line up with TRBD1. Germline loops: CDR1 MNHNS, CDR2 SASEGT. This CDR3 has 13 amino acids. J gave up 2 bases and V 7 bases, and 3 bases lay outside the gene matches. The CDR3 reads CASIGTGPYEQYF. As DNA, the CDR3 is TGTGCCAGCATTGGGACAGGGCCCTACGAGCAGTACTTC.

The sample holds many counts of this clonotype. This chain links TRBV5-6 with TRBJ1-1; D not resolved. Trimming cost V 0 bases and J 4 bases, with 13 bases left between them. Germline CDR1 and CDR2: SGHDT and YYEEEE. The CDR3 extends over 15 amino acids. CDR3 residues: CASSLGGVLGTEAFF. The CDR3 coding sequence is TGTGCCAGCAGCTTGGGAGGAGTGTTAGGCACTGAAGCTTTCTTT. Using reference TRBV5-6 and TRBJ1-1 for the parts outside the CDR3, the full variable domain is DAGVTQSPTHLIKTRGQQVTLRCSPKSGHDTVSWYQQALGQGPQFIFQYYEEEERQRGNFPDRFSGHQFPNYSSELNVNALLLGDSALYLCASSLGGVLGTEAFFGQGTRLTVV.

V gene TRBV19 combines with J gene TRBJ2-1; either TRBD1 or TRBD2 may fit D (7 bases each). The CDR3 totals 14 residues. In germline, CDR1 is LNHDA, CDR2 SQIVND (reference sequence). With 4 bases removed from V and 7 bases from J, the gap between germline ends came to 14 bases. The CDR3 spells CASSREGARNEQFF. The CDR3 nucleotides read TGTGCCAGTAGTAGGGAGGGGGCTCGGAATGAGCAGTTCTTC.

The V and J genes are TRBV5-6 and TRBJ1-3; 9 bases are shared with TRBD1. This CDR3 region has 15 residues. V gave up 3 bases and J gave up 4 bases; unmatched junction bases: 5. Germline CDR1 SGHDT, CDR2 YYEEEE. The CDR3 sequence is CASSSGQGRGNTIYF. DNA of the CDR3: TGTGCCAGCAGCTCGGGACAGGGAAGGGGAAACACCATATATTTT.

In its sample, this clonotype was seen many times. The chain recombines TRBV27 with TRBJ2-3; 7 nucleotides agree with TRBD2. The CDR3 loop spans 15 amino acids. The V and J ends lost 4 bases and 8 bases, in that order; junction bases with no gene match: 12. The V gene's germline CDR1 is MNHEY and CDR2 SMNVEV (reference sequence). CDR3 DNA: TGTGCCAGCAGTTCTGTAGCGGGCCCAGTTTCTACGCAGTATTTT. Protein product: CASSSVAGPVSTQYF.

This clonotype was counted ten times or more. The chain links TRBV15 to TRBJ1-1, with D possibly matching TRBD1 (5 bases). This CDR3 is built from 13 residues. The V and J ends lost 3 bases and 5 bases respectively, with 10 bases between them. The V gene's germline CDR1 is LNHNV and CDR2 YYDKDF (reference sequence). DNA of the CDR3: TGTGCCACCAGCAGGGTGCAGGGAACTGAAGCTTTCTTT. Amino acids: CATSRVQGTEAFF.

This clonotype was seen repeatedly, ten times or more. The chain joins TRBV30 to TRBJ1-1; D remains unclear. V lost 2 bases, J lost 9 bases, and 13 bases lay in between. Germline CDR1 reads GTSNPN; CDR2 reads SVGIG (reference sequence). This CDR3 has 12 residues. The CDR3 loop reads CAWSFPRSQAFF. The CDR3 coding sequence is TGTGCCTGGAGTTTTCCTCGGAGTCAAGCTTTCTTT.